This TCR beta chain appears in the sequencing data of a study of blood T cell repertoires in COVID-19. On the study more broadly: Sources were T cells, B-cell-depleted T cells, or PBMCs; the material itself was cDNA or gDNA.

Looked up from germline, CDR1 is SGHRS and CDR2 is YFSETQ. This CDR3 comprises 16 residues. The germline V and J ends were trimmed by 0 bases and 1 base, with 10 bases remaining between them. Assay used: immunoSEQ multiplex PCR; TCRdb lists only in-frame clones, some missing. The data hold about 140,000 clones, with about 79% observed a single time. This sequence originates from a woman at least 80 years old with active or convalescent COVID-19. The gene calls are TRBV5-1 and TRBJ2-2, with a weak D call TRBD2 (6 bases). The sequenced sample was peripheral blood. The CDR3 bases are TGCGCCAGCAGCTTGGCTGTAGCGGTGAACACCGGGGAGCTGTTTTTT. Translated: CASSLAVAVNTGELFF.